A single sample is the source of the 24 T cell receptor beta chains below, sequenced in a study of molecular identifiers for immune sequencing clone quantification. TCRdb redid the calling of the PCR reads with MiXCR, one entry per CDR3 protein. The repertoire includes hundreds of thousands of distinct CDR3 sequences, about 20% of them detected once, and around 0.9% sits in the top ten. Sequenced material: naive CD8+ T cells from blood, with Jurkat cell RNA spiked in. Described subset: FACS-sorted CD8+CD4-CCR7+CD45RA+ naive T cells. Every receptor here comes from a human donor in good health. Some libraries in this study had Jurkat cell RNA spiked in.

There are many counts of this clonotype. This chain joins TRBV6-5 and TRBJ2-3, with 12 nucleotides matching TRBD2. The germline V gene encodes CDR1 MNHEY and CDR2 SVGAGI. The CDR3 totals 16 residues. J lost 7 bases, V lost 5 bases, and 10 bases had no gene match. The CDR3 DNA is TGTGCCAGCAGTCCCCAGGGACTAGCGGGCCCTAATACGCAGTATTTT. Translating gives CASSPQGLAGPNTQYF.

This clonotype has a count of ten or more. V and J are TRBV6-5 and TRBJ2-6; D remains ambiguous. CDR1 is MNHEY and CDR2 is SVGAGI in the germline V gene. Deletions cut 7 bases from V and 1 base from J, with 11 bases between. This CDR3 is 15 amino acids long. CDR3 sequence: CASTLAPSGANVLTF. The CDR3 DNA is TGTGCCAGCACCCTCGCCCCGTCTGGGGCCAACGTCCTGACTTTC.

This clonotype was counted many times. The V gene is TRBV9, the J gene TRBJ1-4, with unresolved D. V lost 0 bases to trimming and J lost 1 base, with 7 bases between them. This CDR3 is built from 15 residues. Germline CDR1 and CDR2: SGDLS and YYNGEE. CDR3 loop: CASSVEGVTNEKLFF. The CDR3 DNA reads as TGTGCCAGCAGCGTAGAGGGAGTAACTAATGAAAAACTGTTTTTT. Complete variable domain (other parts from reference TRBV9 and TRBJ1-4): DSGVTQTPKHLITATGQRVTLRCSPRSGDLSVYWYQQSLDQGLQFLIQYYNGEERAKGNILERFSAQQFPDLHSELNLSSLELGDSALYFCASSVEGVTNEKLFFGSGTQLSVL.

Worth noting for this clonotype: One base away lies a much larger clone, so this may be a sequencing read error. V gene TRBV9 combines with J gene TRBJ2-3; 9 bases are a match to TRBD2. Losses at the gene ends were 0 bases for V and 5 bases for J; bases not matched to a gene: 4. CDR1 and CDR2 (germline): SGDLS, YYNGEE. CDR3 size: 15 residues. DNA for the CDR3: TGTGCCAGCAGCGTAGTAGCGGGGGCGAGAGATACGCAGTATTTT. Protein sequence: CASSVVAGARDTQYF.

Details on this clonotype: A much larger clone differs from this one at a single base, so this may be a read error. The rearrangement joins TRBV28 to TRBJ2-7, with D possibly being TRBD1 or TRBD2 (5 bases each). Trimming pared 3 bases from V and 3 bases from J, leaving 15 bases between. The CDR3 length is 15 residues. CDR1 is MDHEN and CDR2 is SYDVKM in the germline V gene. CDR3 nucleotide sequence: TGTGCCAGCAGTTTTCTTCGGGGCAGCAGCTACGAGCAGTACTTC. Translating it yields CASSFLRGSSYEQYF.

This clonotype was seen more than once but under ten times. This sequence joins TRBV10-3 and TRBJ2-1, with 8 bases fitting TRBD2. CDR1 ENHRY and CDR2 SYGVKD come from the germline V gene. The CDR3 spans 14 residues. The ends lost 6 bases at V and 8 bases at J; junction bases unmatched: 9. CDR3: CAIRAGTRGDEQFF. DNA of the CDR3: TGTGCCATCAGGGCGGGGACTAGGGGAGATGAGCAGTTCTTC.

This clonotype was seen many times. The CDR3 sequence is CASSQGTDSYEQYF. Written as DNA, the CDR3 is TGTGCCAGCAGCCAAGGGACAGACTCCTACGAGCAGTACTTC. The chain combines TRBV14 with TRBJ2-7; tentatively, D is TRBD1 (6 bases). The length of the CDR3 is 14 residues. CDR1 SGHDN and CDR2 FVKESK come from the germline V gene. The ends were cut back, 1 base at V and 0 bases at J, with 7 bases in the middle.

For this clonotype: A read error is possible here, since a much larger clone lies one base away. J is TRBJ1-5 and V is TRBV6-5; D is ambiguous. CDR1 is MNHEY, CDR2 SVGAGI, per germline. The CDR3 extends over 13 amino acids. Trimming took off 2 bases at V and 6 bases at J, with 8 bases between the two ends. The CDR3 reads CASSYEGSQPQHF. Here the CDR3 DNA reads TGTGCCAGCAGTTACGAGGGCAGTCAGCCCCAGCATTTT.

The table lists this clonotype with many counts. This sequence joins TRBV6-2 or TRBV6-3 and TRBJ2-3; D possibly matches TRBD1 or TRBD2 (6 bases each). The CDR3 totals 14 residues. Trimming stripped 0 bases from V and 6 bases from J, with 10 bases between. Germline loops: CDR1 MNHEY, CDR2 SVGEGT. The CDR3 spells CASSYSEGVDTQYF. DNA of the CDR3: TGTGCCAGCAGTTACTCGGAGGGGGTGGATACGCAGTATTTT.

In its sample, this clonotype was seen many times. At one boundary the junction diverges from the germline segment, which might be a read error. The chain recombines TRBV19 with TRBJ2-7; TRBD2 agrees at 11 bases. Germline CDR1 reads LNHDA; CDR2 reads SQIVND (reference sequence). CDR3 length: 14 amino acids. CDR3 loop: CASSTGTSGYEQYF. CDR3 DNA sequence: TGTGCCAGCAGTACCGGGACTAGCGGCTACGAGCAGTACTTC.

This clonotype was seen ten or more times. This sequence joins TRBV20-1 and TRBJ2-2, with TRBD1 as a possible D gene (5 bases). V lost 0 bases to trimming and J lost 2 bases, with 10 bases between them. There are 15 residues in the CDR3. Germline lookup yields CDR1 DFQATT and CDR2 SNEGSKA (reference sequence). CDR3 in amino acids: CSAREAGINTGELFF. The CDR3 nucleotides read TGCAGTGCTAGAGAGGCAGGGATTAACACCGGGGAGCTGTTTTTT.

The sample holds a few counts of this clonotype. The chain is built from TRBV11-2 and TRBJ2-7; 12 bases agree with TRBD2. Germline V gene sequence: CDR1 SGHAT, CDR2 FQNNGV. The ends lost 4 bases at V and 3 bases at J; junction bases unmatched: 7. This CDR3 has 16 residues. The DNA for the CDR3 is TGTGCCAGCAGCTCCGGCTCGGGACTAGCGGGCTACGAGCAGTACTTC. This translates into CASSSGSGLAGYEQYF.

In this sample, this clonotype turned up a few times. Written as DNA, the CDR3 is TGTGCCAGCAGCTTTCCGGGGGCTGGGGAGACCCAGTACTTC. As protein: CASSFPGAGETQYF. This chain connects TRBV7-9 to TRBJ2-5; D possibly matches TRBD1 or TRBD2 (6 bases each). CDR3 length equals 14 residues. The ends were cut back, 3 bases at V and 5 bases at J, with 13 bases in the middle. Germline CDR1 SEHNR, CDR2 FQNEAQ (reference sequence).

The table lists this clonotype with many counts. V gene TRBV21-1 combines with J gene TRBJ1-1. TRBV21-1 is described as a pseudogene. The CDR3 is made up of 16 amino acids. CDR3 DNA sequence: TGTGCCAGCACCGGAGGGGGTCGGCAGGGCGGCACTGAAGCTTTCTTT. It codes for CASTGGGRQGGTEAFF.

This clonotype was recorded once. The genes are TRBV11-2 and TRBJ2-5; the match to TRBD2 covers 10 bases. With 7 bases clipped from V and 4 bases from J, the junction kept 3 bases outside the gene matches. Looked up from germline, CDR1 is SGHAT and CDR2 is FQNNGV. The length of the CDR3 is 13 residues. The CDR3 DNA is TGTGCCAGCACCTCTAGCGGGGGAGAGACCCAGTACTTC. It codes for CASTSSGGETQYF.

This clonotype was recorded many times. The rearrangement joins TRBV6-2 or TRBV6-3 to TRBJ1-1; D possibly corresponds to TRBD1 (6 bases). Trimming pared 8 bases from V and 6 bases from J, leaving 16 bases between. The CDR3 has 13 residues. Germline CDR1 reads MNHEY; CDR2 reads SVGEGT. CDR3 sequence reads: CASYTGMAPEAFF. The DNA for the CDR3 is TGTGCCAGCTACACAGGGATGGCGCCTGAAGCTTTCTTT.

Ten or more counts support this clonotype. CDR3 residues: CASSPDDRPYEQYF. The DNA for the CDR3 is TGTGCCAGCAGTCCGGACGACAGGCCCTACGAGCAGTACTTC. The rearrangement links TRBV6-2 or TRBV6-3 to TRBJ2-7, with D possibly being TRBD1 (6 bases). Trimming stripped 5 bases from V and 2 bases from J, with 13 bases between. CDR1 and CDR2 from the germline V gene are MNHEY and SVGEGT. The CDR3 extends over 14 amino acids.

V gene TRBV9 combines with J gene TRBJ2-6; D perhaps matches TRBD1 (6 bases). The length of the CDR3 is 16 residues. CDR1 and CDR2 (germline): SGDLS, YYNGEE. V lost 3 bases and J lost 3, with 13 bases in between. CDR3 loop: CASSESRQDGANVLTF. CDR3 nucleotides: TGTGCCAGCAGCGAAAGTCGACAGGATGGGGCCAACGTCCTGACTTTC.

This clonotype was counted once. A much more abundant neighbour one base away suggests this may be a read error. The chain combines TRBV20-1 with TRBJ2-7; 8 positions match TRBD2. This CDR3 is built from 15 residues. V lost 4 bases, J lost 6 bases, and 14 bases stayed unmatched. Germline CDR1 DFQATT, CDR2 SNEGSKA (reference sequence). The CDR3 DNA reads TGCAGTGCTAACCTCCGGGGGCGGGAGGTCGTCGAGCAGTACTTC. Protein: CSANLRGREVVEQYF.

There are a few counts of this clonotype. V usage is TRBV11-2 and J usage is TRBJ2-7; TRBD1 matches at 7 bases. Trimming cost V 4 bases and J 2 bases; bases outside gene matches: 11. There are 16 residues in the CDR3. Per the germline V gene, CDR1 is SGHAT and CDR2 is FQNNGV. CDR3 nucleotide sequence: TGTGCCAGCAGCTGGAGCCTCAGGGGGACAACCTACGAGCAGTACTTC. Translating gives CASSWSLRGTTYEQYF.

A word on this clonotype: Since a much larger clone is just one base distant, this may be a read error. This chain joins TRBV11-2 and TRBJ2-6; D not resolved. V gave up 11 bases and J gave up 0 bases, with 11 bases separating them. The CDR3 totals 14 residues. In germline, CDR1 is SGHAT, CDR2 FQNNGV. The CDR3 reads CAGHGFSGANVLTF. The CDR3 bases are TGTGCCGGCCACGGCTTCTCTGGGGCCAACGTCCTGACTTTC.

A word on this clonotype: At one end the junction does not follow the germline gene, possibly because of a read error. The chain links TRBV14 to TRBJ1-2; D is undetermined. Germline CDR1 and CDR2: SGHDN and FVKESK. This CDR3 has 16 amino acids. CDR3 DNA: TGTGCCAGCAGCCAAGATGGGCCAGCAAGTCTTTATGGCTACGCCTTC. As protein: CASSQDGPASLYGYAF.

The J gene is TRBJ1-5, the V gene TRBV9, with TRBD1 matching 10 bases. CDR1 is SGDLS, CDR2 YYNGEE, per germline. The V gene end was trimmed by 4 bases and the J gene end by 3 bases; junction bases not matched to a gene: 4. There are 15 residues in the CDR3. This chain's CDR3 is CASSRGTGANQPQHF. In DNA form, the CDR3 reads TGTGCCAGCAGCCGCGGGACAGGGGCCAATCAGCCCCAGCATTTT.

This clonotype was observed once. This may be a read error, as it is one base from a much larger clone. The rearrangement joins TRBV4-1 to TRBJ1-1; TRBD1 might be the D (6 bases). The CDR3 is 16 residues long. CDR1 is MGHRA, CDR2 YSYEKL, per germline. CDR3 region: CAGSQAVMGGDTEAFF. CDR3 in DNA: TGCGCCGGCAGCCAAGCAGTCATGGGGGGCGACACTGAAGCTTTCTTT.